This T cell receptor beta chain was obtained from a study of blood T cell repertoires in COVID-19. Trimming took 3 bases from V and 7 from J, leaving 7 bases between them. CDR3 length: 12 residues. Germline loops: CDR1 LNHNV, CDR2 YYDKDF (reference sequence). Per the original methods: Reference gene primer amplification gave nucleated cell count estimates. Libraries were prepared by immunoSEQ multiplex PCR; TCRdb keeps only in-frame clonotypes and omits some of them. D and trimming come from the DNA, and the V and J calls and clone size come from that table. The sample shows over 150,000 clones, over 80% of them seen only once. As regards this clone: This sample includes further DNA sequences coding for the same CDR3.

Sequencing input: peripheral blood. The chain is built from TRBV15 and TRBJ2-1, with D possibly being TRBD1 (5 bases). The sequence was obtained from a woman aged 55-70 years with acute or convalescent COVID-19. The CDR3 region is CATSRAGNEQFF. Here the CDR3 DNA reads TGTGCCACCAGCAGGGCAGGGAATGAGCAGTTCTTC.